This entry features one T cell receptor (beta chain) sequence. This clone's antigen is unknown. Nothing much larger sits one base from this clone, and base qualities are not available. This sample is part of a study of T cell changes during pregnancy in multiple sclerosis (dated by TCRdb to between 2018 and 2021). Background for the entire study: Changes in the T cell repertoire over the course of pregnancy were examined in this study in women with multiple sclerosis.

A distance of 12 bases separates the germline ends of V and J, which lose 3 bases and 0 bases respectively. The CDR1 and CDR2 encoded by the germline V gene are MNHNS and SASEGT. The CDR3 goes from the cysteine to the phenylalanine over 16 residues. The sequence is cut down to CDR3 DNA, 48 bases in frame from base 1. The library was prepared using the immunoSEQ multiplex PCR assay. What TCRdb holds here is the immuneACCESS table cut down to in-frame rearrangements. Part of the clones is not present; checked against another copy, under half of the missing clones reflect an unresolved V gene, and the others are unexplained. This sample has around 40,000 clones in its table, and around 93% of those were observed once. The ten top clones hold around a quarter of the sample.

The V and J segments used are TRBV6-1 and TRBJ2-1; TRBD2 is perhaps the D gene, given 6 matching bases. This sequence was found in a female donor with multiple sclerosis, enrolled in a pregnancy study. The sample consisted of CD8+ T cells from peripheral blood mononuclear cells, taken before pregnancy. The DNA sequence is TGTGCCAGCAGTGAGGGTGCGGGGAACTCCTACAATGAGCAGTTCTTC. This translates into CASSEGAGNSYNEQFF.